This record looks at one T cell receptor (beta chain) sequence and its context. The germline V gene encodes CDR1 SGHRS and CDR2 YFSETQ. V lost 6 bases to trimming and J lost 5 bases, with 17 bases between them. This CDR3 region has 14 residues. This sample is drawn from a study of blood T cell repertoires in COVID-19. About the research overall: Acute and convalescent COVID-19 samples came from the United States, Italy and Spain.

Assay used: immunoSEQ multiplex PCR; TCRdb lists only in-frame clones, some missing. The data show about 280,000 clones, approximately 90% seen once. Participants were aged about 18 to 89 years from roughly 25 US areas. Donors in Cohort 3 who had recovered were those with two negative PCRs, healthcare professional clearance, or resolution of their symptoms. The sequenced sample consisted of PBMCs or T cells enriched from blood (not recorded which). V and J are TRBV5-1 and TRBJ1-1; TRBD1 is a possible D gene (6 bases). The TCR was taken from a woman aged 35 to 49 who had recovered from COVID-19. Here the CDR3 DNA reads TGCGCCAGCAACATCGGGGGGGCTGAAACTGAAGCTTTCTTT. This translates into CASNIGGAETEAFF.